Listed below are T cell receptor beta chains from one sample, sequenced in a study of CD8 T cells in Susac syndrome. Via MiXCR, TCRdb re-called the immunoSEQ multiplex PCR reads, giving one row per CDR3 protein. The top ten hold 0.085% to 0.095% of the sample, which has about 160,000 distinct CDR3 sequences, around 94% seen once. Source material: CD4+ T cells from PBMCs. These receptors originate from a human donor with multiple sclerosis. CDR3s include the opening cysteine and the closing phenylalanine or tryptophan. Fields, in order: D gene, V gene, CDR3 length, CDR3 protein. The D gene is left open where the match is weak.

d_gene: TRBD2
v_gene: TRBV11-3
len: 14
CDR3aa: CASRRTSGSNEQFF

d_gene: TRBD2
v_gene: TRBV18
len: 16
CDR3aa: CASSPPGLAVQETQYF

d_gene: TRBD1
v_gene: TRBV19
len: 14
CDR3aa: CASSPGTGLITQHF

d_gene: -
v_gene: TRBV24-1
len: 15
CDR3aa: CATSDRTLLNYGYTF

d_gene: -
v_gene: TRBV29-1
len: 12
CDR3aa: CSVEAGQNIQYF

d_gene: TRBD1
v_gene: TRBV3-1
len: 14
CDR3aa: CASMGTASSYEQYF

d_gene: -
v_gene: TRBV7-2
len: 15
CDR3aa: CASSFKPGPNQPQHF

d_gene: TRBD1
v_gene: TRBV7-9
len: 14
CDR3aa: CASRPTGTDEKLFF

d_gene: TRBD2
v_gene: TRBV20-1
len: 13
CDR3aa: CSALAGSKETQYF

d_gene: -
v_gene: TRBV7-9
len: 13
CDR3aa: CASSLAEGIGYTF

d_gene: TRBD1
v_gene: TRBV20-1
len: 14
CDR3aa: CSACSRGQEAEAFF

d_gene: TRBD1
v_gene: TRBV29-1
len: 13
CDR3aa: CSTWDRGNTEAFF

d_gene: -
v_gene: TRBV7-9
len: 14
CDR3aa: CASSPRSAEETQYF

d_gene: TRBD1
v_gene: TRBV4-2
len: 17
CDR3aa: CASSQPKPRGSIEPQHF

d_gene: TRBD2
v_gene: TRBV7-9
len: 17
CDR3aa: CASSRSRTGSGDNEQFF

d_gene: -
v_gene: TRBV30
len: 11
CDR3aa: CAWSVSYEQYF

d_gene: -
v_gene: TRBV7-2
len: 13
CDR3aa: CASSPGSGNTIYF

d_gene: -
v_gene: TRBV27
len: 14
CDR3aa: CASSFGHGVHEQYF

d_gene: -
v_gene: TRBV28
len: 13
CDR3aa: CASSLGGESIQYF

d_gene: -
v_gene: TRBV5-1
len: 13
CDR3aa: CASSLVQGQTQYF

d_gene: TRBD2
v_gene: TRBV5-6
len: 14
CDR3aa: CASSLGLAGDTQYF

d_gene: -
v_gene: TRBV10-2
len: 13
CDR3aa: CASSSQWNTEAFF

d_gene: -
v_gene: TRBV10-3
len: 15
CDR3aa: CAISEGDLSGNTIYF

d_gene: -
v_gene: TRBV6-2/TRBV6-3
len: 14
CDR3aa: CASMSWDMRDEQYF

d_gene: -
v_gene: TRBV15
len: 15
CDR3aa: CATSRGDKSTDTQYF

d_gene: -
v_gene: TRBV20-1
len: 16
CDR3aa: CSARARGRAAGQTQYF

d_gene: -
v_gene: TRBV30
len: 13
CDR3aa: CAWLRQGGYEQYF

d_gene: -
v_gene: TRBV7-2
len: 11
CDR3aa: CASSALGTQYF

d_gene: TRBD1
v_gene: TRBV2
len: 12
CDR3aa: CASRWTGSEAFF

d_gene: -
v_gene: TRBV9
len: 11
CDR3aa: CASSVADGYTF

d_gene: -
v_gene: TRBV19
len: 14
CDR3aa: CASSGGGMRGIQYF

d_gene: -
v_gene: TRBV6-5
len: 13
CDR3aa: CASSSQWDQPQHF

d_gene: -
v_gene: TRBV28
len: 11
CDR3aa: CASGGPYEQYF

d_gene: -
v_gene: TRBV2
len: 14
CDR3aa: CASSWTRGNQPQHF

d_gene: -
v_gene: TRBV9
len: 15
CDR3aa: CATSIFGTGADEQFF